This entry concerns a single T cell receptor beta chain. The data stem from a study of blood T cell repertoires in COVID-19. Looking at the study overall: Both acute and convalescent COVID-19 samples were obtained from the United States, Italy and Spain. Sample material is recorded as cDNA or gDNA derived from T cells, B-cell-depleted T cells, or PBMCs.

As processed by the authors: Estimated nucleated cell counts came from reference gene primer amplification. Here immunoSEQ multiplex PCR was the method, and the copy in TCRdb shows in-frame clones only, minus some. That table supplies the V and J calls and clone size; D and trimming were determined from the DNA. The sample consists of 200,000 or so clones, around 83% of them appearing once. Germline CDR1 is KGHDR and CDR2 is SFDVKD. The CDR3 runs 13 residues. Trimming took 6 bases from V and 0 from J, leaving 8 bases between them. The sequence came from a human donor in a cohort sampled during active COVID-19. What was sequenced was peripheral blood. The chain has TRBV24-1 and TRBJ2-7; possible D gene TRBD2, 5 bases. As DNA, the CDR3 is TGTGCCACCAGTCGAGGGAACTCCTACGAGCAGTACTTC. This translates into CATSRGNSYEQYF.